This TCR beta chain emerged from a study of blood T cells in healthy people across ages. A second PCR, run for about 7 to 11 cycles, used a sample-barcoded 5' primer plus a J-beta primer mix. Tagging of each cDNA molecule was performed by a template-switch adaptor with 12 random nucleotides. MiXCR was run by TCRdb on the 5' RACE reads, yielding one entry per CDR3 protein. The table shows under 1,000,000 distinct CDR3 sequences, with 46% occurring only once. The CDR3 spans 16 residues. The J segment lost 12 bases and the V segment lost 2 bases, leaving 9 bases of the junction unmatched. Germline assignment: CDR1 MNHEY and CDR2 SVGEGT.

The chain joins TRBV6-2 or TRBV6-3 to TRBJ2-2; 13 positions agree with TRBD2. The source of this sequence is an elderly man in good health. Material for sequencing was blood. The CDR3 region is CASSYGTSGIQEKLFF. Written as DNA, the CDR3 is TGTGCCAGCAGTTACGGGACTAGCGGGATTCAAGAGAAGCTGTTTTTT.